A selection of T cell receptor beta chains follows, all from one sample in a study of T cells expressing NK-cell markers. Reanalyzing the 5' RACE reads, TCRdb keeps one entry per CDR3 protein, without DNA. The sample includes about 150,000 distinct CDR3 sequences. Sequenced input: blood T cells: a sorted CD56 or NKG2C T cell subset, CD4+ or CD8+ T cells, or bulk PBMC T cells (not recorded which). These receptors all stem from a woman aged 45-65 years in good health. The CDR3 runs from the conserved cysteine through the conserved F or W.

j_call v_call cdr3_aa
TRBJ2-1 TRBV7-9 CASTGGRGFYEQFF
TRBJ2-1 TRBV6-2/TRBV6-3 CASRVMAHNEQFF
TRBJ2-2 TRBV7-9 CASSFAIGELFF
TRBJ2-7 TRBV29-1 CSVEGREGSYEQYF
TRBJ1-2 TRBV6-5 CASSSPGTGFLANYGYTF
TRBJ2-1 TRBV20-1 CSAREGTGLNNEQFF
TRBJ2-4 TRBV5-5 CASSLGEGTKNIQYF
TRBJ2-3 TRBV6-5 CASSYPGGDTQYF
TRBJ1-4 TRBV19 CASNWADRLNEKLFF
TRBJ2-1 TRBV5-1 CASSLGTLENEQFF
TRBJ2-7 TRBV7-2 CASSLNISPTYEQYF
TRBJ2-3 TRBV7-8 CASSRTSSGNTDTQYF
TRBJ2-6 TRBV3-1 CASSQDPLVSGANVLTF
TRBJ2-1 TRBV7-9 CASSPDNRPEQFF
TRBJ1-5 TRBV12-5 CASGLVTFGTAYSNQPQHF
TRBJ2-5 TRBV28 CASSPQDYQETQYF
TRBJ2-7 TRBV7-9 CASSAVTYEQYF
TRBJ1-2 TRBV5-1 CASSPDRNYGYTF
TRBJ2-5 TRBV20-1 CSARDISTQETQYF
TRBJ2-3 TRBV2 CASSEPGWGTDTQYF
TRBJ2-5 TRBV6-5 CASSYLGTVQETQYF
TRBJ2-3 TRBV11-3 CASSLPGTSAGYTQYF
TRBJ2-3 TRBV29-1 CSVVGSWADTQYF
TRBJ2-2 TRBV18 CASSPWDSPNTGELFF
TRBJ2-7 TRBV19 CATLDRDSTYEQYF
TRBJ1-6 TRBV28 CASRDGDSSYNSPLHF
TRBJ1-2 TRBV7-6 CASSQNLTDGYTF
TRBJ2-1 TRBV5-5 CASSLDPAGPNEQFF
TRBJ2-1 TRBV27 CASRMEGTGVDNEQFF
TRBJ2-3 TRBV7-2 CASSPYEGPIRTDTQYF
TRBJ1-2 TRBV27 CASSLFGGYGYTF
TRBJ1-1 TRBV27 CASSLWKTGLVEAFF
TRBJ2-4 TRBV4-2 CASSDRGPKNIQYF
TRBJ2-1 TRBV7-8 CASSLAFGAGVGNEQFF
TRBJ2-1 TRBV7-9 CASAPSGEGNEQFF
TRBJ2-2 TRBV4-1 CASSQDKGVNTGELFF
TRBJ2-5 TRBV27 CASSVHRVGVETQYF
TRBJ2-1 TRBV24-1 CATSDPGQKGHEQFF
TRBJ1-1 TRBV5-1 CASSSRSGGTDTEAFF